The 26 T cell receptor beta chains below were found in one sample sequenced in a study of CD8 T cells in ankylosing spondylitis. TCRdb re-analysed the 5' RACE reads in MiXCR, keeping a single row per CDR3 protein. The repertoire holds some 240,000 distinct CDR3 sequences, 15% to 20% seen once, with about a third in the top ten. The sequenced sample was blood, either unsorted or a sorted T cell fraction (not recorded which). These receptors were collected from a male donor with ankylosing spondylitis or in good health (not recorded which).

The chain uses TRBV4-3 and TRBJ2-3; D gene ambiguous. This CDR3 region has 15 residues. V lost 0 bases, J lost 2 bases, and 9 bases lay in between. Germline lookup yields CDR1 LGHNA and CDR2 YSLEER. The CDR3, as DNA: TGCGCCAGCAGCCAAGAATCCGCTACCACAGATACGCAGTATTTT. Translating gives CASSQESATTDTQYF.

In its sample, this clonotype was seen many times. The chain links TRBV5-5 to TRBJ2-1, with 9 bases aligning to TRBD1. This CDR3 spans 16 amino acids. Germline CDR1 reads SGHKS; CDR2 reads YYEKEE (reference sequence). V trimming: 4 bases; J trimming: 3 bases; junction bases outside the gene matches: 8. The CDR3 DNA is TGTGCCAGCAGCGGAAAGGACAGGGGTTACTACAATGAGCAGTTCTTC. Translated, it gives CASSGKDRGYYNEQFF.

This clonotype has just a few counts. The rearrangement links TRBV5-5 to TRBJ2-7; 8 bases match TRBD1. Germline loops: CDR1 SGHKS, CDR2 YYEKEE (reference sequence). CDR3 size: 15 residues. Losses at the gene ends were 4 bases for V and 2 bases for J; bases not matched to a gene: 8. The CDR3 coding sequence is TGTGCCAGCAGCGAGGGACAGGATCTTACCTACGAGCAGTACTTC. Protein sequence: CASSEGQDLTYEQYF.

V and J are TRBV2 and TRBJ2-1; TRBD1 might be the D (6 bases). The CDR3 is 15 amino acids. Germline V gene sequence: CDR1 SNHLY, CDR2 FYNNEI. V lost 6 bases and J 0 bases, leaving 12 bases between the germline ends. CDR3 loop: CASRAGQSSYNEQFF. The DNA of the CDR3 is TGTGCCAGCAGGGCAGGACAGAGCTCCTACAATGAGCAGTTCTTC. Supplemented by reference TRBV2 and TRBJ2-1, the full variable domain reads EPEVTQTPSHQVTQMGQEVILRCVPISNHLYFYWYRQILGQKVEFLVSFYNNEISEKSEIFDDQFSVERPDGSNFTLKIRSTKLEDSAMYFCASRAGQSSYNEQFFGPGTRLTVL.

This clonotype was counted only a few times. The V gene is TRBV4-3, the J gene TRBJ2-3; 12 bases align to TRBD2. The CDR3 is made up of 17 amino acids. V was clipped by 1 base and J by 3 bases; unmatched bases: 5. Germline V CDR1 and CDR2: LGHNA, YSLEER. DNA for the CDR3: TGCGCCAGCAGCCAAGGACTAGCGGGAGTTTTAACAGATACGCAGTATTTT. Its translation: CASSQGLAGVLTDTQYF.

This clonotype was seen a handful of times. This chain joins TRBV15 and TRBJ2-5, with D possibly matching TRBD2 (5 bases). This CDR3 is 13 amino acids long. Trimming took 3 bases from V and 5 from J, leaving 10 bases between them. Germline V CDR1 and CDR2: LNHNV, YYDKDF (reference sequence). The CDR3: CATSSLAWETQYF. DNA of the CDR3: TGTGCCACCAGCAGTCTAGCATGGGAGACCCAGTACTTC.

This clonotype has a handful of counts. The chain recombines TRBV10-3 with TRBJ2-3; D unclear. Trimming removed 5 bases from V and 0 bases from J, with 12 bases in between. Per germline, CDR1 ENHRY and CDR2 SYGVKD. The CDR3 is made up of 15 amino acids. CDR3 DNA: TGTGCCATCAGTAACGAACACTCTAGCACAGATACGCAGTATTTT. Its protein is CAISNEHSSTDTQYF.

Only a few counts were recorded for this clonotype. The rearrangement links TRBV6-1 to TRBJ1-5; D may be TRBD1 (5 bases). Trimming removed 5 bases from V and 3 bases from J, with 17 bases in between. The CDR3 loop spans 16 amino acids. Germline V gene data show CDR1 as MNHNS and CDR2 as SASEGT. The CDR3 here is CASSPWAGAVNQPQHF. The CDR3 DNA reads as TGTGCCAGCAGTCCGTGGGCCGGGGCAGTCAATCAGCCCCAGCATTTT.

This clonotype was observed at least ten times. The chain recombines TRBV29-1 with TRBJ2-2, with D perhaps TRBD1 or TRBD2 (5 bases each). The V gene lost 4 bases and the J gene lost 2 bases, with 8 bases spanning the gap. Germline CDR1 is SQVTM and CDR2 is ANQGSEA. This CDR3 has 13 residues. The CDR3 DNA sequence: TGCAGCGTTGGGGACGGCAACACCGGGGAGCTGTTTTTT. Translation gives CSVGDGNTGELFF.

This sequence joins TRBV4-1 and TRBJ1-1; D perhaps matches TRBD1 (6 bases). CDR3 length: 17 residues. Germline assignment: CDR1 MGHRA and CDR2 YSYEKL. Between the trimmed V and J ends, which lost 1 base and 2 bases, there was a span of 17 bases. Here the CDR3 reads CASSQVRGGEGNTEAFF. Here the CDR3 DNA reads TGCGCCAGCAGCCAAGTGAGAGGGGGTGAGGGAAACACTGAAGCTTTCTTT.

V is TRBV20-1 and J is TRBJ1-2; D might be TRBD1 (5 bases). The germline V gene encodes CDR1 DFQATT and CDR2 SNEGSKA (reference sequence). V was shortened by 3 bases and J by 4 bases, with 9 bases between the two germline ends. There are 12 residues in the CDR3. The CDR3 nucleotides are TGCAGTGCTAGTGACGGGGGCTATGGCTACACCTTC. Protein sequence: CSASDGGYGYTF.

The rearrangement links TRBV5-8 to TRBJ1-4; D is ambiguous. V was cut by 1 base and J by 4 bases, with 8 bases left in between. Germline V lookup: CDR1 SGHTS, CDR2 YDEGEE. CDR3 size: 14 residues. CDR3 nucleotide sequence: TGTGCCAGCAGCTTGACAGCAAATAATGAAAAACTGTTTTTT. It codes for CASSLTANNEKLFF.

This clonotype was counted at least ten times. Here the CDR3 reads CASSPSRGIYTYEQYF. In nucleotides, the CDR3 is TGCGCCAGCAGCCCCTCGAGGGGGATATACACCTACGAGCAGTACTTC. The rearrangement uses TRBV4-1 and TRBJ2-7, with D possibly TRBD1 on 6 matching bases. The V gene's germline CDR1 is MGHRA and CDR2 YSYEKL. CDR3 length: 16 residues. Between the trimmed V and J ends, which lost 4 bases and 2 bases, there was a span of 18 bases.

The gene calls are TRBV7-2 and TRBJ2-2; D uncertain. CDR1 is SGHTA and CDR2 is FQGNSA in the germline V gene. CDR3 length: 15 amino acids. Trimming shortened V by 2 bases and J by 7 bases, and 14 bases separated the two germline ends. The CDR3 loop reads CASSLFKGGGGELFF. For the CDR3, the DNA is TGTGCCAGCAGCTTATTCAAGGGCGGTGGCGGGGAGCTGTTTTTT.

This clonotype has more than one count but fewer than ten. The chain links TRBV24-1 to TRBJ2-3; perhaps D is TRBD1 or TRBD2 (5 bases each). With 3 bases removed from V and 3 bases from J, the gap between germline ends came to 12 bases. The CDR3 runs 15 residues. Germline assignment: CDR1 KGHDR and CDR2 SFDVKD. The CDR3 protein is CATSDVRGATDTQYF. CDR3 DNA: TGTGCCACCAGTGATGTCCGAGGGGCGACAGATACGCAGTATTTT.

This clonotype was counted at least ten times. The chain carries TRBV7-3 and TRBJ2-7, with 7 bases that match TRBD2. V lost 5 bases, J lost 2 bases, and 6 bases stayed unmatched. Germline lookup yields CDR1 SGHTA and CDR2 FQGTGA. CDR3 size: 14 residues. The CDR3 region has the DNA TGTGCCAGCAGCCTAAGCGGGGATGCCTACGAGCAGTACTTC. It translates to CASSLSGDAYEQYF. Full variable domain (rest looked up from reference TRBV7-3 and TRBJ2-7): GAGVSQTPSNKVTEKGKYVELRCDPISGHTALYWYRQSLGQGPEFLIYFQGTGAADDSGLPNDRFFAVRPEGSVSTLKIQRTERGDSAVYLCASSLSGDAYEQYFGPGTRLTVT.

This clonotype was observed a handful of times. This chain joins TRBV15 and TRBJ1-5; unclear D gene. CDR1 and CDR2 (germline): LNHNV, YYDKDF (reference sequence). The CDR3 consists of 15 residues. V lost 4 bases to trimming and J lost 2 bases, with 12 bases between them. In nucleotides, the CDR3 is TGTGCCACCAGCACGGACCGGCTTGGCAATCAGCCCCAGCATTTT. It translates to CATSTDRLGNQPQHF.

V gene TRBV20-1 combines with J gene TRBJ2-3; no firm D call. This CDR3 has 16 residues. Germline V gene lookup returns CDR1 DFQATT and CDR2 SNEGSKA (reference sequence). Trimming cost V 0 bases and J 0 bases, with 13 bases left between them. The CDR3 loop reads CSARDTRAASTDTQYF. CDR3 nucleotides: TGCAGTGCTAGAGATACCCGGGCGGCTAGCACAGATACGCAGTATTTT.

Many counts were recorded for this clonotype. The genes are TRBV10-2 and TRBJ2-5, with no clear D. The germline V gene has CDR1 WSHSY and CDR2 SAAADI. V was trimmed by 3 bases and J by 5 bases, leaving 10 bases between them. The CDR3 loop spans 13 amino acids. CDR3 residues: CASSDQNEETQYF. CDR3 nucleotides: TGCGCCAGCAGTGACCAGAACGAGGAGACCCAGTACTTC.

This clonotype appeared a few times. This sequence joins TRBV9 and TRBJ2-2; maybe TRBD2 (5 bases). V was trimmed by 0 bases and J by 4 bases, leaving 16 bases between them. CDR3 length equals 17 residues. Per germline, CDR1 SGDLS and CDR2 YYNGEE. The CDR3 loop is CASSVAYGNKGTGELFF. As DNA, the CDR3 is TGTGCCAGCAGCGTAGCTTACGGGAATAAGGGCACCGGGGAGCTGTTTTTT. Complete variable domain (other parts from reference TRBV9 and TRBJ2-2): DSGVTQTPKHLITATGQRVTLRCSPRSGDLSVYWYQQSLDQGLQFLIQYYNGEERAKGNILERFSAQQFPDLHSELNLSSLELGDSALYFCASSVAYGNKGTGELFFGEGSRLTVL.

This clonotype was counted a few times. The CDR3 DNA sequence: TGCGCCAGCAGCCAATTCGCGGACTACAATGAGCAGTTCTTC. This encodes CASSQFADYNEQFF. The V gene is TRBV4-1, the J gene TRBJ2-1; D not resolved. Germline CDR1 and CDR2: MGHRA and YSYEKL. This CDR3 spans 14 amino acids. Trimming removed 2 bases from V and 3 bases from J, with 8 bases in between.

The rearrangement links TRBV28 to TRBJ2-7, with TRBD2 matching 16 bases. There are 15 residues in the CDR3. V lost 7 bases to trimming and J lost 3 bases; unmatched junction nucleotides: 3. Per the germline V gene, CDR1 is MDHEN and CDR2 is SYDVKM. The CDR3 DNA sequence: TGTGCCAGCAAGGGACTAGCGGGAGGGGACTACGAGCAGTACTTC. Its translation is CASKGLAGGDYEQYF.

This clonotype was counted once. The chain employs TRBV4-3 and TRBJ1-1; D possibly corresponds to TRBD1 (6 bases). The CDR3 runs to 13 residues. The V and J ends lost 1 base and 4 bases respectively, with 7 bases between them. Germline-derived CDR1 and CDR2 are LGHNA and YSLEER. For the CDR3, the DNA is TGCGCCAGCAGCCAAGCCAGGGGCACTGAAGCTTTCTTT. Amino acid sequence: CASSQARGTEAFF.

Concerning this clonotype: Likely a read error: the CDR3 ends without its conserved phenylalanine or tryptophan. The V and J genes are TRBV6-1 and TRBJ2-7, with D perhaps TRBD1 or TRBD2 (5 bases each). Trimming removed 4 bases from V and 4 bases from J, with 8 bases in between. The V gene's germline CDR1 is MNHNS and CDR2 SASEGT. This CDR3 is 12 amino acids long. CDR3 coding DNA: TGTGCCAGCAGTGTAGGGGAGTACGAGCAGTACCTC. Translated, it gives CASSVGEYEQYL.

The chain carries TRBV28 and TRBJ2-2, with D possibly matching TRBD1 (5 bases). Germline CDR1 and CDR2: MDHEN and SYDVKM. Trimming stripped 3 bases from V and 1 base from J, with 15 bases between. The CDR3 covers 17 residues. CDR3 nucleotides: TGTGCCAGCAGTTTCAGCCTCATGGGGCAGAACACCGGGGAGCTGTTTTTT. It codes for CASSFSLMGQNTGELFF.

A few counts support this clonotype. The V and J genes are TRBV6-6 and TRBJ1-1, with D unresolved. CDR3 length: 12 residues. CDR1 is MNHNY and CDR2 is SVGAGI in the germline V gene (reference sequence). V lost 4 bases and J lost 1, with 4 bases in between. Written as DNA, the CDR3 is TGTGCCAGCAGTTGGACGAACACTGAAGCTTTCTTT. Its protein product is CASSWTNTEAFF.